These 18 T cell receptor beta chains share one sample of origin, sequenced in a study of Graves' ophthalmopathy and Graves' hyperthyroidism. Using RNA transcripts, the TCR beta CDR3 regions were amplified. RT-PCR with HTBI primers came first, then second-round multiplex PCR. TCRdb analysed the multiplex PCR reads with MiXCR anew, one entry per CDR3 protein. The repertoire holds approximately 480,000 distinct CDR3 sequences, with around 15% as singletons. Sequencing input: blood. These receptors were collected from a woman between 25 and 40 years old with Graves' ophthalmopathy.

This clonotype was observed at least ten times. The V call is TRBV7-2, the J call TRBJ1-1, with D maybe TRBD1 (5 bases). This CDR3 contains 14 residues. The ends were cut back, 5 bases at V and 6 bases at J, with 16 bases in the middle. Germline V gene data show CDR1 as SGHTA and CDR2 as FQGNSA. The CDR3 here is CASSVRDPAAEAFF. The CDR3 region has the DNA TGTGCCAGCAGCGTTAGGGACCCGGCGGCTGAAGCTTTCTTT. Full variable domain (missing parts from reference TRBV7-2 and TRBJ1-1): GAGVSQSPSNKVTEKGKDVELRCDPISGHTALYWYRQSLGQGLEFLIYFQGNSAPDKSGLPSDRFSAERTGGSVSTLTIQRTQQEDSAVYLCASSVRDPAAEAFFGQGTRLTVV.

The rearrangement uses TRBV19 and TRBJ2-6; D may be TRBD1 (6 bases). Germline V gene lookup returns CDR1 LNHDA and CDR2 SQIVND (reference sequence). CDR3 size: 17 residues. Trimming shortened V by 8 bases and J by 0 bases, and 17 bases separated the two germline ends. CDR3 coding DNA: TGTGCCAGTCGACAGGCCCGTCTTAGCTCTGGGGCCAACGTCCTGACTTTC. Its translation: CASRQARLSSGANVLTF.

This clonotype occurred many times. The CDR3 here is CASSLAGTGKETQYF. The CDR3 nucleotides read TGTGCCAGCAGTTTGGCCGGGACAGGGAAAGAGACCCAGTACTTC. The gene calls are TRBV27 and TRBJ2-5, with 9 bases lining up with TRBD1. CDR1 MNHEY and CDR2 SMNVEV come from the germline V gene (reference sequence). Germline trimming cut 3 bases from V and 3 bases from J; bases unmatched to any gene: 5. There are 15 residues in the CDR3.

This chain connects TRBV6-1 to TRBJ2-5, with 10 nucleotides matching TRBD1. Germline V CDR1 and CDR2: MNHNS, SASEGT. This CDR3 has 19 residues. J was trimmed by 5 bases and V by 2 bases; bases with no gene match: 17. This chain's CDR3 is CASSERGALTGGFVETQYF. The CDR3 DNA reads as TGTGCCAGCAGTGAAAGAGGAGCCCTGACAGGGGGCTTTGTGGAGACCCAGTACTTC.

This clonotype was seen many times. The chain combines TRBV29-1 with TRBJ1-2; D remains ambiguous. The CDR3 has 14 residues. V lost 8 bases to trimming and J lost 4 bases, with 20 bases between them. Germline assignment: CDR1 SQVTM and CDR2 ANQGSEA. The CDR3: CSLTRRVGGYGYTF. CDR3 DNA sequence: TGCAGCTTAACCCGAAGGGTGGGCGGCTATGGCTACACCTTC. Variable domain in full (rest from reference TRBV29-1 and TRBJ1-2): SAVISQKPSRDICQRGTSLTIQCQVDSQVTMMFWYRQQPGQSLTLIATANQGSEATYESGFVIDKFPISRPNLTFSTLTVSNMSPEDSSIYLCSLTRRVGGYGYTFGSGTRLTVV.

This clonotype was recorded at least ten times. The CDR3 DNA reads TGTGCCAGCAGCTTAACGACGGAACAGCCCCAGCATTTT. Encoded protein: CASSLTTEQPQHF. The chain combines TRBV7-9 with TRBJ1-5; D call uncertain. The germline V and J ends were trimmed by 2 bases and 7 bases, with 9 bases remaining between them. The CDR3 consists of 13 residues. The V gene's germline CDR1 is SEHNR and CDR2 FQNEAQ (reference sequence).

A note on this clonotype: The junction departs from germline at one end; a sequencing error may be responsible. The chain carries TRBV6-1 and TRBJ2-7; D remains ambiguous. CDR1 and CDR2 from the germline V gene are MNHNS and SASEGT. CDR3 length equals 10 residues. The CDR3 DNA follows: TGTGCCAGCAGTGAAATCCTCAATGACTTC. Translating gives CASSEILNDF.

This clonotype was seen ten or more times. The V and J genes are TRBV6-5 and TRBJ1-2; D gene ambiguous. Germline V gene data show CDR1 as MNHEY and CDR2 as SVGAGI. V lost 2 bases to trimming and J lost 4 bases, with 17 bases between them. This CDR3 is built from 16 residues. CDR3 nucleotides: TGTGCCAGCAGTTACATCAGCCGGGCCAATCTCTATGGCTACACCTTC. This codes for CASSYISRANLYGYTF.

This chain joins TRBV5-1 and TRBJ1-1; D is possibly TRBD1 (6 bases). Trimming took 4 bases from V and 1 from J, leaving 11 bases between them. Germline assignment: CDR1 SGHRS and CDR2 YFSETQ. The CDR3 totals 14 residues. The CDR3 DNA is TGCGCCAGCAGCGACCTCAGGGGGAACACTGAAGCTTTCTTT. Translating gives CASSDLRGNTEAFF.

There are many counts of this clonotype. This sequence joins TRBV6-1 and TRBJ1-1, with D hard to call. Trimming stripped 7 bases from V and 4 bases from J, with 13 bases between. The germline gives CDR1 MNHNS, CDR2 SASEGT. There are 13 residues in the CDR3. Here the CDR3 DNA reads TGTGCCAGCACCAAGGGCTTCGGCACTGAAGCTTTCTTT. This sequence encodes CASTKGFGTEAFF.

This chain uses TRBV5-1 with TRBJ2-2; D unclear. Germline V lookup: CDR1 SGHRS, CDR2 YFSETQ. There are 16 residues in the CDR3. V was pared by 0 bases and J by 0 bases, with 9 bases between. The chain's CDR3 is CASSLETVSNTGELFF. As DNA, the CDR3 is TGCGCCAGCAGCTTGGAAACAGTTTCGAACACCGGGGAGCTGTTTTTT.

This clonotype was counted ten times or more. The J gene is TRBJ1-2, the V gene TRBV12-5; tentatively, D is TRBD1 (6 bases). Germline CDR1 is LGHNT and CDR2 is FRNRAP. This CDR3 has 16 residues. Between the trimmed V and J ends, which lost 0 bases and 4 bases, there was a span of 15 bases. Here the CDR3 DNA reads TGTGCTAGTGGTTTGGTACTTGTTCGGGGGGCCTATGGCTACACCTTC. Amino acid sequence: CASGLVLVRGAYGYTF.

This clonotype has a count of ten or more. The chain couples TRBV24-1 to TRBJ1-5; no reliable D call. Germline CDR1 reads KGHDR; CDR2 reads SFDVKD. The CDR3 contains 17 residues. V lost 3 bases and J lost 2, with 16 bases in between. The CDR3 DNA follows: TGTGCCACCAGTGATAATGGCGACGCCTGGGGCAATCAGCCCCAGCATTTT. Amino acid sequence: CATSDNGDAWGNQPQHF.

This clonotype was counted only a few times. The chain carries TRBV6-1 and TRBJ1-5; possible D gene TRBD1, 6 bases. The germline V and J ends were trimmed by 7 bases and 3 bases, with 19 bases remaining between them. The length of the CDR3 is 16 residues. Germline V gives CDR1 MNHNS, CDR2 SASEGT. The CDR3 loop reads CASKPGHRFNNQPQHF. The CDR3 region has the DNA TGTGCCAGCAAGCCGGGACACAGGTTTAACAATCAGCCCCAGCATTTT.

This clonotype was seen at least ten times. The V and J genes are TRBV6-5 and TRBJ2-4; TRBD2 matches 9 bases. Germline V gene sequence: CDR1 MNHEY, CDR2 SVGAGI. J gave up 3 bases and V 7 bases, and 7 bases lay outside the gene matches. The CDR3 is 15 residues long. CDR3 DNA sequence: TGTGCCAGCATTAGCGGGAGTGATGTCAAAAACATTCAGTACTTC. Translated: CASISGSDVKNIQYF.

The chain couples TRBV7-2 to TRBJ1-2, with unresolved D. There are 13 residues in the CDR3. Germline V gene lookup returns CDR1 SGHTA and CDR2 FQGNSA. V lost 5 bases to trimming and J lost 3 bases, with 10 bases between them. This CDR3 reads CASSGRTDYGYTF. In DNA, the CDR3 is TGTGCCAGCAGCGGAAGGACGGACTATGGCTACACCTTC.

Remarks on this clonotype: It may be a read error: a sequence one base away is much more abundant. The chain couples TRBV12-3 or TRBV12-4 to TRBJ2-7; D is unresolved. The CDR3 contains 11 residues. V was pared by 8 bases and J by 6 bases, with 11 bases between. The CDR3 coding sequence is TGTGCCAGCCGTGATGTCGGCGAGCAGTACTTC. This encodes CASRDVGEQYF.

The chain uses TRBV18 and TRBJ2-7; either TRBD1 or TRBD2 may supply D (5 bases each). CDR3 length: 14 residues. Germline CDR1 KGHSH, CDR2 LQKENI. Trimming shortened V by 3 bases and J by 7 bases, and 16 bases separated the two germline ends. This CDR3 reads CASSPTLGEGEQYF. CDR3 DNA sequence: TGTGCCAGCTCACCTACGCTAGGCGAGGGGGAGCAGTACTTC.